The clone carrying this T cell receptor (beta chain) was seen more than once but under ten times. Its target is unknown. Germline V lookup: CDR1 MNHEY, CDR2 SMNVEV (reference sequence). V lost 4 bases, J lost 11 bases, and 14 bases lay in between. This CDR3 is built from 12 residues. This sample was taken from a study of cytomegalovirus exposure and HLA in healthy donors. Study outcomes and limitations: TCR beta chains numbering more than 150 were designated cytomegalovirus-associated. It is likely that the observed cluster of highly shared sequence variants was a sequencing artifact.

Primers included in the PCR were 60 Vbeta and 13 Jbeta primers. TCRdb's copy holds only in-frame clones and misses some; the assay was immunoSEQ multiplex PCR. The data contain roughly 120,000 clones, approximately 80% of them seen just once; the ten biggest clones take up just over 1%. Sequenced sample: PBMCs. This TCR came from a human donor in good health. The chain is built from TRBV27 and TRBJ1-1, with TRBD1 as a possible D gene (6 bases). The CDR3: CASSSGGLAAFF. The CDR3 DNA is TGTGCCAGCAGTTCGGGGGGCCTAGCGGCTTTCTTT.